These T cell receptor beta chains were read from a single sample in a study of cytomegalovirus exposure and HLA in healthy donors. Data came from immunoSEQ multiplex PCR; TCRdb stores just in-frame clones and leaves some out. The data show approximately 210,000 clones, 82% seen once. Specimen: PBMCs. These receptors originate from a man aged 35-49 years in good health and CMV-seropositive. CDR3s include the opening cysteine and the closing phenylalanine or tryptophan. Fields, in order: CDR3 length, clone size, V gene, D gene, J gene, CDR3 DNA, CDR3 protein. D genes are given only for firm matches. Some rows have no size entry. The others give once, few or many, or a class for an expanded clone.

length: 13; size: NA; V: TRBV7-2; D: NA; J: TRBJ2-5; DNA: TGTGCCAGCAGCAAGGGACTCCAAGAGACCCAGTACTTC; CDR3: CASSKGLQETQYF
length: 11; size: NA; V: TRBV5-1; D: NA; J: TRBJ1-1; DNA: TGCGCCAGCAGTCAGGACAGTGAAGCTTTCTTT; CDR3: CASSQDSEAFF
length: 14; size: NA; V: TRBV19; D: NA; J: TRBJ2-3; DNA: TGTGCCAGTAGATCGGACTACTCTCTCGATACGCAGTATTTT; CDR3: CASRSDYSLDTQYF
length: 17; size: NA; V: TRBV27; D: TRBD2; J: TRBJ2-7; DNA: TGTGCCAGCAGCCGGGGAGGTAGCGGGAGAGAGGGCTACGAGCAGTACTTC; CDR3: CASSRGGSGREGYEQYF
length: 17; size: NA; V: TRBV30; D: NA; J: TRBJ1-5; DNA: TGTGCCTGGAGGTCCAGGGAGGGAGAAAATAGCAATCAGCCCCAGCATTTT; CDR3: CAWRSREGENSNQPQHF
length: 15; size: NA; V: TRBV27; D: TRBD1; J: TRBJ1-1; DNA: TGTGCCAGCAGCTCGGGACAGGTGAGGTCGGCTGAAGCTTTCTTT; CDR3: CASSSGQVRSAEAFF
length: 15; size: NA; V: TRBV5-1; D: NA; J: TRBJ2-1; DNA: TGCGCCAGCAGCTTGGTTCCCAGTGAAGGAGGTGAGCAGTTCTTC; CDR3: CASSLVPSEGGEQFF
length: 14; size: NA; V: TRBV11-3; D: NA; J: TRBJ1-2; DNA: TGTGCCAGCAGCTTAAGCGGGGTTCGTAATGGCTACACCTTC; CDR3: CASSLSGVRNGYTF
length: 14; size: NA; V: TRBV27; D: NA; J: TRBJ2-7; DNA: TGTGCCAGCAGTTTATCGGCCAAGAACTACGAGCAGTACTTC; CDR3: CASSLSAKNYEQYF
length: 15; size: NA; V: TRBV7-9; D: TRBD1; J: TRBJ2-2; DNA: TGTGCCAGCAGCCTACTTGACAGGGATGGCGGGGAGCTGTTTTTT; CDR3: CASSLLDRDGGELFF
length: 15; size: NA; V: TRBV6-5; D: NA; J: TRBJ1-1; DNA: TGTGCCAGCAGTTACGTCGGACACCCCGAGACTGAAGCTTTCTTT; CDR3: CASSYVGHPETEAFF
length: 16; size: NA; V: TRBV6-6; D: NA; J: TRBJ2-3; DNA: TGTGCCAGCAGTCTCCTCCGGGGACTGTTGCCAGATACGCAGTATTTT; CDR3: CASSLLRGLLPDTQYF
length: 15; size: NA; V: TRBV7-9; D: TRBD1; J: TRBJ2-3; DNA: TGTGCCAGCAGCCGTGGACAGGGATTAACAGATACGCAGTATTTT; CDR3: CASSRGQGLTDTQYF
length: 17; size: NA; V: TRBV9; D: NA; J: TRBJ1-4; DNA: TGTGCCAGCAGCGTAGCGGCCGGCGGGGTTACTAATGAAAAACTGTTTTTT; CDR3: CASSVAAGGVTNEKLFF
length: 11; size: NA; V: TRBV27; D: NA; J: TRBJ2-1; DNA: TGTGCCGCGAGTGACTACAATGAGCAGTTCTTC; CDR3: CAASDYNEQFF
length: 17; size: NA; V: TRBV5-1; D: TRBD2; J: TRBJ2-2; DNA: TGCGCCAGCAGCTTGGAGTTAGCGGGAGTAGGAACCGGGGAGCTGTTTTTT; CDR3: CASSLELAGVGTGELFF
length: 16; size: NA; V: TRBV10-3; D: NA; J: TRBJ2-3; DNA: TGTGCCATCAGTGACCGTCGAAACGGTCCGGGGGATACGCAGTATTTT; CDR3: CAISDRRNGPGDTQYF
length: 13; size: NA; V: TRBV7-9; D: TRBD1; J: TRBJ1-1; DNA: TGTGCCAGCAGCTTAGCCCCGACAGGGGAAGCTTTCTTT; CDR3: CASSLAPTGEAFF
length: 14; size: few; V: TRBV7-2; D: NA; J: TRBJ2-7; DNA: TGTGCCAGCAGCTTATTAATGGACAGCTACGAGCAGTACTTC; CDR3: CASSLLMDSYEQYF
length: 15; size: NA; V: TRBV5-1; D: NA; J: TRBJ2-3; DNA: TGCGCCAGCAGCTCGCAGAGGGACACCACAGATACGCAGTATTTT; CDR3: CASSSQRDTTDTQYF
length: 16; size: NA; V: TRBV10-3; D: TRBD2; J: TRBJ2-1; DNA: TGTGCCATCAGTGAGTCGACGGCGGGAGGGCTAAATGAGCAGTTCTTC; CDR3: CAISESTAGGLNEQFF
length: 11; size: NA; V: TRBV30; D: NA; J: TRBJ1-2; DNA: TGTGCCTGGAGTGCCCTTTATGGCTACACCTTC; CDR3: CAWSALYGYTF
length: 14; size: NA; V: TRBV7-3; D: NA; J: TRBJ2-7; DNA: TGTGCCAGCAGCTTAAAGGCAGGGCCCTACGAGCAGTACTTC; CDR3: CASSLKAGPYEQYF
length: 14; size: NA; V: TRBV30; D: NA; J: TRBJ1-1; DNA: TGTGCCTGGAGTGTACTGGGGGCCGTTACTGAAGCTTTCTTT; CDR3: CAWSVLGAVTEAFF
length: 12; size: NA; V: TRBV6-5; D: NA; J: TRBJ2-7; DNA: TGTGCCAGCAGTTCCCCAGGCAAGGAGCAGTACTTC; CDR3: CASSSPGKEQYF
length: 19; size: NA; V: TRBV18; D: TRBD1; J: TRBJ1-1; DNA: TGTGCCAGCTCACTCATGCGGGGACAGAGTATTGGCCGAAACACTGAAGCTTTCTTT; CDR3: CASSLMRGQSIGRNTEAFF
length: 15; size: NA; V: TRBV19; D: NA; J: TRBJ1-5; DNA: TGTGCCAGTAAACCGACACAAGTGGCTCATCAGCCCCAGCATTTT; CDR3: CASKPTQVAHQPQHF
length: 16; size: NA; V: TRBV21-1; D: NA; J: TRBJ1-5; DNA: TGTGCCAGCAGCAAATTAGGCGAACAGGGGAATCAGCCCCAGCATTTT; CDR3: CASSKLGEQGNQPQHF
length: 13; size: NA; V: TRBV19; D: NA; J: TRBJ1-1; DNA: TGTGCCAGTAGTATAGGGCTCTGGACAGAAGCTTTCTTT; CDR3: CASSIGLWTEAFF
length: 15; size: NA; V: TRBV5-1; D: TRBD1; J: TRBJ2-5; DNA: TGCGCCAGCAGCGTAATGGGACAGTACCAAGAGACCCAGTACTTC; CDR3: CASSVMGQYQETQYF
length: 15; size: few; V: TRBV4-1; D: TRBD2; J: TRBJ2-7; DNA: TGCGCCAGCAGCCAAGATAGCGGGACGATCTACGAGCAGTACTTC; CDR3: CASSQDSGTIYEQYF
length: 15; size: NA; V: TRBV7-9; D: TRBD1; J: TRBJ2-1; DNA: TGTGCCAGCATCATCGGACAGGACCCTTACAATGAGCAGTTCTTC; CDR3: CASIIGQDPYNEQFF
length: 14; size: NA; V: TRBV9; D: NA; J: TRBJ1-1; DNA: TGTGCCAGCAGCGTAGTGGCAGGGTCCACTGAAGCTTTCTTT; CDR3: CASSVVAGSTEAFF
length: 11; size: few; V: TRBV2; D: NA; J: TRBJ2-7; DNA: TGTGCCAGCAGTCGAGGCTACGAGCAGTACTTC; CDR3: CASSRGYEQYF
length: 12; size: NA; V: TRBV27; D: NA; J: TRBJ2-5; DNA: TGTGCCAGCAGTTCCGACATCGGGACCCAGTACTTC; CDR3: CASSSDIGTQYF
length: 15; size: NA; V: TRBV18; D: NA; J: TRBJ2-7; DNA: TGTGCCAGCTCACTTAGAGCAGGGGGGCAGTACGAGCAGTACTTC; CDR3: CASSLRAGGQYEQYF
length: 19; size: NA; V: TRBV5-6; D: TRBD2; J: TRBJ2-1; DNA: TGTGCCAGCAGCTTGGAGGGGGATCTAGCGGGAAACTCCTACAATGAGCAGTTCTTC; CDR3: CASSLEGDLAGNSYNEQFF
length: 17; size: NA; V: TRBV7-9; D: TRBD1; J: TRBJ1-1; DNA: TGTGCCAGCAGCTTTGGGTCGGCAGGGGGCTTTAAGACTGAAGCTTTCTTT; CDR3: CASSFGSAGGFKTEAFF
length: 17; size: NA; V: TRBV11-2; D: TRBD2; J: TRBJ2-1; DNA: TGTGCCAGCGGCGCTAGCGGGAACTCACACTCCTACAATGAGCAGTTCTTC; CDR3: CASGASGNSHSYNEQFF
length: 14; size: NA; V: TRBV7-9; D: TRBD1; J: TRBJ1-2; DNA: TGTGCCAGCAGCTTAGAGGGGGCGGCGAATGGCTACACCTTC; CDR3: CASSLEGAANGYTF
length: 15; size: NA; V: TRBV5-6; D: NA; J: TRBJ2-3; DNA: TGTGCCAGCAGCTCCGGGACACATAGCACAGATACGCAGTATTTT; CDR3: CASSSGTHSTDTQYF
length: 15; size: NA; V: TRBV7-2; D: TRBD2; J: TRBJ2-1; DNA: TGTGCCAGCAGTCTGACTAGCGGGAGCTGGAATGAGCAGTTCTTC; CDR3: CASSLTSGSWNEQFF
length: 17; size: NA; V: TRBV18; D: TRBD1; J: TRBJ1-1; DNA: TGTGCCAGCTCACCACCCGGGACAGCCCCAATGAACACTGAAGCTTTCTTT; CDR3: CASSPPGTAPMNTEAFF
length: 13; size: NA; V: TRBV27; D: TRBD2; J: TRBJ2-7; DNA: TGTGCCAGCTCGGGGGGGTCAACCTACGAGCAGTACTTC; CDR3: CASSGGSTYEQYF
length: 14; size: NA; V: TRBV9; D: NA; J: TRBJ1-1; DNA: TGTGCCAGCAGCCTGGGGGGGGCGAACACTGAAGCTTTCTTT; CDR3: CASSLGGANTEAFF
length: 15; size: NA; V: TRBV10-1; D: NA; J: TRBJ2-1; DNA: TGCGCCAGCAGTGAATTGGCGGTCCCCGACGGGGAGCAGTTCTTC; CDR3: CASSELAVPDGEQFF
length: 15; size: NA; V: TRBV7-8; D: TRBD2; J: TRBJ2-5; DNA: TGTGCCAGCAGCCCCATAGCGGGAGGGCCGGAGACCCAGTACTTC; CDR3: CASSPIAGGPETQYF
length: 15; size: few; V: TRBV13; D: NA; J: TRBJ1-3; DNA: TGTGCCAGCAGCTACAGGGACCTATCTGGAAACACCATATATTTT; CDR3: CASSYRDLSGNTIYF
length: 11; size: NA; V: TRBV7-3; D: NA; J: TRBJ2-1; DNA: TGTGCCAGCAGCTGGGGCTATGAGCAGTTCTTC; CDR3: CASSWGYEQFF
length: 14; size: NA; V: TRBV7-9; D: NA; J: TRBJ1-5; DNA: TGTGCCAGCAGCTCCAGGGAAGGCAATCAGCCCCAGCATTTT; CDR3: CASSSREGNQPQHF
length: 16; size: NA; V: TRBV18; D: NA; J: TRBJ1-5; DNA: TGTGCCAGCTCACCAGACAAGGGGCGCCTCAATCAGCCCCAGCATTTT; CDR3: CASSPDKGRLNQPQHF
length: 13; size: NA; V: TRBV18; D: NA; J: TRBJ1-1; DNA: TGTGCCAGCTCACCGCAGGGAAACACTGAAGCTTTCTTT; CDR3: CASSPQGNTEAFF
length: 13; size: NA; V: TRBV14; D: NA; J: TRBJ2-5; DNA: TGTGCCAGCAGACTACTACACCAAGAGACCCAGTACTTC; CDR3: CASRLLHQETQYF
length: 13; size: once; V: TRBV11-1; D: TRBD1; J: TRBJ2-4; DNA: TGTGCCAGCAGCGGACAGGGGGCAGTCATTCAGTACTTC; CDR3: CASSGQGAVIQYF